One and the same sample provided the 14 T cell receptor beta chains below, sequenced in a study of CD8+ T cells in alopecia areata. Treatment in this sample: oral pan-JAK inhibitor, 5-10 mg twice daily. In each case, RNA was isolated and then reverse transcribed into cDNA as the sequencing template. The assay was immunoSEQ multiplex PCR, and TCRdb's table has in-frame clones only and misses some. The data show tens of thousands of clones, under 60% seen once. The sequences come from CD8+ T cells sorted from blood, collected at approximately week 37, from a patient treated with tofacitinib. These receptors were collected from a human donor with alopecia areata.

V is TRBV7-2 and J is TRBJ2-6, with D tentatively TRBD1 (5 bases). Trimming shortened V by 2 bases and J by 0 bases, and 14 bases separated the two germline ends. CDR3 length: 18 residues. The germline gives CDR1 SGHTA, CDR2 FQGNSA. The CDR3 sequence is CASSLSLGPPSGANVLTF. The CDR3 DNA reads TGTGCCAGCAGCTTATCACTGGGGCCGCCCTCTGGGGCCAACGTCCTGACTTTC. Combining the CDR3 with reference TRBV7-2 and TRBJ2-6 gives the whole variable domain GAGVSQSPSNKVTEKGKDVELRCDPISGHTALYWYRQSLGQGLEFLIYFQGNSAPDKSGLPSDRFSAERTGGSVSTLTIQRTQQEDSAVYLCASSLSLGPPSGANVLTFGAGSRLTVL.

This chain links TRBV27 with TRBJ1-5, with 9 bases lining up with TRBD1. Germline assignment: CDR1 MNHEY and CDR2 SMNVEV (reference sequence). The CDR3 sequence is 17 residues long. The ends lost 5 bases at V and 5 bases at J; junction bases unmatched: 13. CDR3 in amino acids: CASSPRTGAFWDQPQHF. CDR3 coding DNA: TGTGCCAGCAGTCCGAGGACAGGGGCCTTTTGGGATCAGCCCCAGCATTTT.

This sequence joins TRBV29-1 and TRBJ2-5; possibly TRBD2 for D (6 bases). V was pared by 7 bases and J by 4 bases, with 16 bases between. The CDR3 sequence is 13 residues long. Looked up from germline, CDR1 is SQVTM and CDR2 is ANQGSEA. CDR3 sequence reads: CSALVGGRETQYF. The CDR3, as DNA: TGCAGCGCGCTCGTTGGAGGGAGAGAGACCCAGTACTTC. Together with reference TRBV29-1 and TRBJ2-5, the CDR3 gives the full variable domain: SAVISQKPSRDICQRGTSLTIQCQVDSQVTMMFWYRQQPGQSLTLIATANQGSEATYESGFVIDKFPISRPNLTFSTLTVSNMSPEDSSIYLCSALVGGRETQYFGPGTRLLVL.

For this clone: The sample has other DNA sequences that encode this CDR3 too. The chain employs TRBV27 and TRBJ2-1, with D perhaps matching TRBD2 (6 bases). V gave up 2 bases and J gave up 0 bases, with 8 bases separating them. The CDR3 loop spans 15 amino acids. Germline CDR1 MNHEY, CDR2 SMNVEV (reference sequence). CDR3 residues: CASSLAGSSYNEQFF. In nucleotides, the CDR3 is TGTGCCAGCAGTTTAGCGGGAAGCTCCTACAATGAGCAGTTCTTC.

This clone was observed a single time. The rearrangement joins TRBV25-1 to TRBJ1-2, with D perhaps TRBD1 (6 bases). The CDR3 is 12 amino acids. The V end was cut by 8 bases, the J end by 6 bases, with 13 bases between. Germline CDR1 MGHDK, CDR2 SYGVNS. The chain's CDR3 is CASLQGSHGYTF. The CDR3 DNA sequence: TGTGCCAGCCTACAGGGTAGCCATGGCTACACCTTC.

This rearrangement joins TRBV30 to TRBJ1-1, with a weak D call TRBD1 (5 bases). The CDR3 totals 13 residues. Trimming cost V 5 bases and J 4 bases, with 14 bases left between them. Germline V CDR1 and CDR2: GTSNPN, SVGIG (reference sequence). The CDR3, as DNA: TGTGCCTGGCTAGATTTGGGGGGCACTGAAGCTTTCTTT. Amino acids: CAWLDLGGTEAFF. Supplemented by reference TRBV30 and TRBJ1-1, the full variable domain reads SQTIHQWPATLVQPVGSPLSLECTVEGTSNPNLYWYRQAAGRGLQLLFYSVGIGQISSEVPQNLSASRPQDRQFILSSKKLLLSDSGFYLCAWLDLGGTEAFFGQGTRLTVV.

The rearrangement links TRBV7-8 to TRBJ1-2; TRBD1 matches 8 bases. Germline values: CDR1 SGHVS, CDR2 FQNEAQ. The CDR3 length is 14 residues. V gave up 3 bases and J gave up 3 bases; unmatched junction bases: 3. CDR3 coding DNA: TGTGCCAGCAGCTTCGCGACAGGGGACTATGGCTACACCTTC. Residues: CASSFATGDYGYTF. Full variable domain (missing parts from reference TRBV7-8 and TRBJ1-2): GAGVSQSPRYKVAKRGQDVALRCDPISGHVSLFWYQQALGQGPEFLTYFQNEAQLDKSGLPSDRFFAERPEGSVSTLKIQRTQQEDSAVYLCASSFATGDYGYTFGSGTRLTVV.

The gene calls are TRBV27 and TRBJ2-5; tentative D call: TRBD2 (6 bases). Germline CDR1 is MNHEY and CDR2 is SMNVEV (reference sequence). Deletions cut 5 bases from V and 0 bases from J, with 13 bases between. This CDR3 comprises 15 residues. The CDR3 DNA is TGTGCCAGCAGTAGACCGGGGGAGTACCAAGAGACCCAGTACTTC. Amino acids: CASSRPGEYQETQYF.

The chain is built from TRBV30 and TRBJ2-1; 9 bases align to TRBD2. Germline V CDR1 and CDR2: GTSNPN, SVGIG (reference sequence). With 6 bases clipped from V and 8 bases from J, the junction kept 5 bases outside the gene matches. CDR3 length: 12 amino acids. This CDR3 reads CACSGSWDEQFF. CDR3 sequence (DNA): TGTGCCTGTAGCGGGAGTTGGGATGAGCAGTTCTTC.

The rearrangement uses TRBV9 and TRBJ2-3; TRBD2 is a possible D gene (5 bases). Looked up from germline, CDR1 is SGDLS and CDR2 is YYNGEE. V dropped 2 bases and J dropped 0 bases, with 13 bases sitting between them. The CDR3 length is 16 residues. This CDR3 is CASSVSLDSSTDTQYF. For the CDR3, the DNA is TGTGCCAGCAGCGTGAGTCTGGACTCTAGCACAGATACGCAGTATTTT.

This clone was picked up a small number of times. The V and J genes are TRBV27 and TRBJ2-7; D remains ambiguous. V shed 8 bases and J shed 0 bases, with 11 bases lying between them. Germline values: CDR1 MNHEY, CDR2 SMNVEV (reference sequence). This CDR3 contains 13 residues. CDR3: CASGYSSSYEQYF. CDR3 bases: TGTGCCAGCGGCTACAGTTCCTCCTACGAGCAGTACTTC.

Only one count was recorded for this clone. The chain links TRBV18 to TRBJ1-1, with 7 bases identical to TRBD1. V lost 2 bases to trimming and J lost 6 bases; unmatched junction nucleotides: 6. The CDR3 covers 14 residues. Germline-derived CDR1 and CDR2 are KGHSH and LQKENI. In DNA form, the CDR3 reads TGTGCCAGCTCACCAGGCCAGGGGGTCCCTGAAGCTTTCTTT. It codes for CASSPGQGVPEAFF.

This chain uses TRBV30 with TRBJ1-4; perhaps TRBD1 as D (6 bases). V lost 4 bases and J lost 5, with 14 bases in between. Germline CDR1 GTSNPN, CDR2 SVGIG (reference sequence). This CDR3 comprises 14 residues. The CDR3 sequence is CAWTPGRGNEKLFF. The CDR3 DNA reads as TGTGCCTGGACCCCGGGGAGGGGGAATGAAAAACTGTTTTTT.

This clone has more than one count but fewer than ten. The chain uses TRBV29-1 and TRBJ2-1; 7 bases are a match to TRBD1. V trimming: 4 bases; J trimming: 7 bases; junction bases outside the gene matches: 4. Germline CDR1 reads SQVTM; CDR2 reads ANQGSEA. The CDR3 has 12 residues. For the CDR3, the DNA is TGCAGCGTTGTACAGGGGAAGAATGAGCAGTTCTTC. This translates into CSVVQGKNEQFF.